These 24 T cell receptor beta chains came from one sample sequenced in a study of blood T cell repertoires in COVID-19. TCRdb's copy holds only in-frame clones and misses some; the assay was immunoSEQ multiplex PCR. The sample records roughly 30,000 clones, roughly nine tenths being singletons. Sequencing was performed on peripheral blood. All receptors derive from a man older than 75 with acute or convalescent COVID-19.

The chain links TRBV12-3 or TRBV12-4 to TRBJ2-1; D might be TRBD1 (5 bases). The V end lost 4 bases, the J end lost 4 bases, and 8 bases lay between the germline ends. CDR3 length equals 13 residues. The CDR3 here is CASSSGPYNEQFF. For the CDR3, the DNA is TGTGCCAGCAGTTCAGGGCCTTACAATGAGCAGTTCTTC.

This chain joins TRBV5-1 and TRBJ1-1; 7 nucleotides match TRBD1. The CDR3 is made up of 14 amino acids. The ends lost 5 bases at V and 2 bases at J; junction bases unmatched: 6. From germline, CDR1 is SGHRS and CDR2 YFSETQ. The CDR3 sequence is CASRYTGVNTEAFF. As DNA, the CDR3 is TGCGCCAGCAGATACACAGGGGTAAACACTGAAGCTTTCTTT.

The chain has TRBV6-5 and TRBJ1-2; D perhaps matches TRBD1 (6 bases). The CDR3 is made up of 15 amino acids. The V and J ends lost 5 bases and 4 bases respectively, with 17 bases between them. In germline, CDR1 is MNHEY, CDR2 SVGAGI. The CDR3 protein is CASSPRQVWGYGYTF. The CDR3 DNA is TGTGCCAGCAGTCCCCGACAGGTCTGGGGCTATGGCTACACCTTC.

This chain links TRBV27 with TRBJ1-1; 8 nucleotides agree with TRBD1. The J segment lost 0 bases and the V segment lost 4 bases, leaving 7 bases of the junction unmatched. Looked up from germline, CDR1 is MNHEY and CDR2 is SMNVEV (reference sequence). The CDR3 has 16 amino acids. The CDR3 loop is CASSSRTGFMNTEAFF. CDR3 sequence (DNA): TGTGCCAGCAGTTCCCGGACAGGGTTCATGAACACTGAAGCTTTCTTT.

CDR3 region: CASSVQGANTGELFF. The CDR3 bases are TGTGCCAGTTCCGTGCAGGGGGCGAACACCGGGGAGCTGTTTTTT. V gene TRBV19 combines with J gene TRBJ2-2; 7 positions match TRBD1. J lost 0 bases, V lost 8 bases, and 6 bases had no gene match. The CDR3 extends over 15 amino acids. Germline CDR1 and CDR2: LNHDA and SQIVND (reference sequence).

This chain links TRBV6-2 or TRBV6-3 with TRBJ1-1, with a tentative D call TRBD1 (6 bases). Germline lookup yields CDR1 MNHEY and CDR2 SVGEGT. The length of the CDR3 is 14 residues. The V and J ends lost 4 bases and 6 bases respectively, with 15 bases between them. The CDR3 DNA follows: TGTGCCAGCAGTTCAGGGGATGAGGGCTCTGAAGCTTTCTTT. Translating gives CASSSGDEGSEAFF.

The CDR3 spells CASSEAQGQGGAEQYF. In nucleotides, the CDR3 is TGTGCCAGCAGTGAAGCCCAGGGACAGGGAGGGGCCGAGCAGTACTTC. V usage is TRBV2 and J usage is TRBJ2-7, with 9 positions matching TRBD1. V was clipped by 0 bases and J by 6 bases; unmatched bases: 9. The V gene's germline CDR1 is SNHLY and CDR2 FYNNEI. The CDR3 extends over 16 amino acids. Full variable domain (rest looked up from reference TRBV2 and TRBJ2-7): EPEVTQTPSHQVTQMGQEVILRCVPISNHLYFYWYRQILGQKVEFLVSFYNNEISEKSEIFDDQFSVERPDGSNFTLKIRSTKLEDSAMYFCASSEAQGQGGAEQYFGPGTRLTVT.

The chain carries TRBV9 and TRBJ1-6, with a possible D match to TRBD1 (5 bases). The CDR3 sequence is 17 residues long. Germline assignment: CDR1 SGDLS and CDR2 YYNGEE. V lost 0 bases, J lost 7 bases, and 17 bases lay in between. CDR3 DNA: TGTGCCAGCAGCGTAGAGCTTGTCGCGTCAGGGAATTCACCCCTCCACTTT. Translation gives CASSVELVASGNSPLHF.

V is TRBV24-1 and J is TRBJ2-1, with 13 bases matching TRBD2. Germline lookup yields CDR1 KGHDR and CDR2 SFDVKD. CDR3 length: 17 residues. V trimming: 4 bases; J trimming: 6 bases; junction bases outside the gene matches: 8. CDR3 in amino acids: CATSDPTSGRVGNEQFF. In DNA, the CDR3 is TGTGCCACCAGTGACCCCACTAGCGGGAGGGTCGGCAATGAGCAGTTCTTC.

The gene calls are TRBV18 and TRBJ2-1, with TRBD2 matching 8 bases. The CDR3 runs 16 residues. V lost 6 bases and J lost 0; bases outside the gene matches: 7. Germline loops: CDR1 KGHSH, CDR2 LQKENI. CDR3 in amino acids: CASSRGGGSSYNEQFF. The CDR3 DNA sequence: TGTGCCAGCTCTCGGGGGGGCGGGAGCTCCTACAATGAGCAGTTCTTC.

The chain employs TRBV19 and TRBJ2-2, with TRBD1 matching 9 bases. With 3 bases clipped from V and 5 bases from J, the junction kept 13 bases outside the gene matches. This CDR3 has 18 residues. Germline V lookup: CDR1 LNHDA, CDR2 SQIVND (reference sequence). The CDR3 nucleotides are TGTGCCAGTAGTATCGTATCCCCCTGGACAGGGGTGACCGGGGAGCTGTTTTTT. Translation: CASSIVSPWTGVTGELFF.

V gene TRBV5-6 combines with J gene TRBJ2-1, with D tentatively TRBD2 (5 bases). Germline CDR1 SGHDT, CDR2 YYEEEE. Deletions cut 0 bases from V and 10 bases from J, with 14 bases between. The CDR3 runs to 14 residues. The CDR3 DNA reads as TGTGCCAGCAGCTTGGGAGGGCTGCCTTCCGAGCAGTTCTTC. It yields the protein CASSLGGLPSEQFF.

The rearrangement links TRBV18 to TRBJ1-1; 7 nucleotides match TRBD1. Germline CDR1 reads KGHSH; CDR2 reads LQKENI. V lost 4 bases, J lost 1 base, and 3 bases stayed unmatched. The CDR3 consists of 14 residues. CDR3 loop: CASSLQGGNTEAFF. The CDR3 DNA reads TGTGCCAGCTCACTCCAGGGGGGGAACACTGAAGCTTTCTTT.

As to this clone: Compared with germline, one end of the junction differs, possibly owing to a read error. The V call is TRBV4-1, the J call TRBJ2-7; TRBD2 is a possible D gene (5 bases). Germline CDR1 MGHRA, CDR2 YSYEKL. CDR3 length equals 15 residues. CDR3 in amino acids: CASRQAATETYEQYF. As DNA, the CDR3 is TGCGCCAGCAGACAAGCGGCGACGGAGACGTACGAGCAGTACTTC.

The sample holds a few counts of this clone. CDR3 in DNA: TGTGCCAGCAGTTATGAGACAGGGGGGAATGAAAAACTGTTTTTT. This gives the protein CASSYETGGNEKLFF. This sequence joins TRBV6-5 and TRBJ1-4; TRBD1 aligns across 9 bases. The germline V gene has CDR1 MNHEY and CDR2 SVGAGI. This CDR3 has 15 residues. With V trimmed by 3 bases and J by 5 bases, 4 bases remained unmatched.

Here the CDR3 DNA reads TGTGCCAGCAGCCAATTTAGCGGTTACAATGAGCAGTTCTTC. Translated: CASSQFSGYNEQFF. This rearrangement joins TRBV4-2 to TRBJ2-1, with D possibly being TRBD2 (6 bases). Germline lookup yields CDR1 LGHNA and CDR2 YNFKEQ. CDR3 size: 14 residues. V shed 2 bases and J shed 4 bases, with 9 bases lying between them.

This clone was seen only a few times. The V gene is TRBV28, the J gene TRBJ2-7; TRBD2 matches 8 bases. The V and J ends lost 8 bases and 1 base, in that order; junction bases with no gene match: 10. The CDR3 loop spans 15 amino acids. Germline CDR1 MDHEN, CDR2 SYDVKM. CDR3 sequence reads: CASPPGGASSYEQYF. As DNA, the CDR3 is TGTGCCAGCCCTCCGGGAGGGGCATCATCCTACGAGCAGTACTTC. Looking up the rest from reference TRBV28 and TRBJ2-7 gives the full variable domain: DVKVTQSSRYLVKRTGEKVFLECVQDMDHENMFWYRQDPGLGLRLIYFSYDVKMKEKGDIPEGYSVSREKKERFSLILESASTNQTSMYLCASPPGGASSYEQYFGPGTRLTVT.

This chain links TRBV6-5 with TRBJ2-7; the match to TRBD2 covers 11 bases. Germline CDR1 is MNHEY and CDR2 is SVGAGI. J was trimmed by 5 bases and V by 6 bases; bases with no gene match: 9. The CDR3 contains 15 residues. The CDR3 reads CASSPGASGRHEQYF. CDR3 in DNA: TGTGCCAGCAGCCCAGGTGCTAGCGGGAGGCACGAGCAGTACTTC.

This clone was counted once. The chain recombines TRBV5-1 with TRBJ1-1; no clear D. The CDR3 spans 14 residues. The germline CDR1 and CDR2 sequences are SGHRS and YFSETQ. The V end was cut by 0 bases, the J end by 1 base, with 7 bases between. CDR3 sequence (DNA): TGCGCCAGCAGCTTGGGTGGAGGGAACACTGAAGCTTTCTTT. Amino acids: CASSLGGGNTEAFF.

CDR3 residues: CSAPGLAGNTDTQYF. DNA for the CDR3: TGCAGCGCCCCGGGACTAGCGGGAAATACAGATACGCAGTATTTT. The V gene is TRBV29-1, the J gene TRBJ2-3; TRBD2 agrees at 13 bases. Unmatched junction bases numbered 7, after V lost 7 bases and J lost 3 bases. Germline lookup yields CDR1 SQVTM and CDR2 ANQGSEA. CDR3 length: 15 amino acids.

The chain recombines TRBV4-1 with TRBJ1-4; D is undetermined. The CDR3 extends over 16 amino acids. Trimming took 4 bases from V and 0 from J, leaving 12 bases between them. Germline CDR1 is MGHRA and CDR2 is YSYEKL. The CDR3 DNA sequence: TGCGCCAGCAGCCCGAACCAGTACACAACTAATGAAAAACTGTTTTTT. Translation: CASSPNQYTTNEKLFF.

V gene TRBV5-4 combines with J gene TRBJ2-3, with TRBD2 matching 13 bases. From germline, CDR1 is SGHNT and CDR2 YYREEE (reference sequence). Germline trimming cut 4 bases from V and 4 bases from J; bases unmatched to any gene: 6. The CDR3 consists of 16 residues. CDR3 amino acids: CASSRTSGSSPDTQYF. The DNA of the CDR3 is TGTGCCAGCAGCCGGACTAGCGGGAGTAGTCCAGATACGCAGTATTTT.

The chain employs TRBV27 and TRBJ2-7, with a weak D call TRBD1 (6 bases). Germline V lookup: CDR1 MNHEY, CDR2 SMNVEV (reference sequence). With 5 bases removed from V and 0 bases from J, the gap between germline ends came to 20 bases. The CDR3 totals 17 residues. The DNA for the CDR3 is TGTGCCAGCAGTCCCGTGACAGGACTCCTCCGCTCCTACGAGCAGTACTTC. Amino acid sequence: CASSPVTGLLRSYEQYF.

This chain connects TRBV19 to TRBJ1-1, with D possibly being TRBD1 (5 bases). V was trimmed by 5 bases and J by 5 bases, leaving 15 bases between them. The V gene's germline CDR1 is LNHDA and CDR2 SQIVND (reference sequence). This CDR3 region has 14 residues. CDR3 sequence (DNA): TGTGCCAGTAGTGTGGGGGGTTCGTGGACTGAAGCTTTCTTT. It codes for CASSVGGSWTEAFF. Looking up the rest from reference TRBV19 and TRBJ1-1 gives the full variable domain: DGGITQSPKYLFRKEGQNVTLSCEQNLNHDAMYWYRQDPGQGLRLIYYSQIVNDFQKGDIAEGYSVSREKKESFPLTVTSAQKNPTAFYLCASSVGGSWTEAFFGQGTRLTVV.